This TCR beta chain is drawn from a study of blood T cells in healthy people across ages. A sample-barcoded 5' primer and a J-beta primer mix were used in a second PCR of roughly 7 to 11 cycles. MiXCR was run by TCRdb on the 5' RACE reads, yielding one entry per CDR3 protein. Among 1.5 million to 1.9 million distinct CDR3 sequences listed, roughly two fifths were seen once. Germline CDR1 MDHEN, CDR2 SYDVKM. Trimming took 5 bases from V and 11 from J, leaving 15 bases between them. CDR3 size: 12 residues. The sample was blood. The chain employs TRBV28 and TRBJ2-5; possible D gene TRBD1, 5 bases. The TCR comes from a woman between 18 and 29 years old in good health. CDR3 region: CASSTRVHEQYF. In DNA, the CDR3 is TGTGCCAGCAGTACCAGGGTCCATGAGCAGTACTTC.